This TCR beta chain was profiled in a study of OX40 agonist ivuxolimab in advanced cancers. Across the study: Dose-escalation patients' cancers were hepatocellular carcinoma, melanoma, renal cell or head and neck cancer.

V was trimmed by 10 bases and J by 2 bases, leaving 15 bases between them. The CDR3 length is 13 residues. Germline V CDR1 and CDR2: MNHEY, SMNVEV (reference sequence). On this clone itself: Its antigen is still unknown.

Study-wide results and limits: Expanded peripheral T cell antigen specificity was not determined. The study observed clonal expansion of CD4+ and CD8+ blood T cells by week 6 at 0.1 to 3.0 mg/kg.

Assay: immunoSEQ multiplex PCR; the TCRdb copy retains only in-frame clones and omits some. The sample has 81,000 or so clones; about 92% are singletons. The receptor comes from an adult with an advanced solid tumor such as melanoma, head and neck, liver or kidney cancer. The V call is TRBV27, the J call TRBJ2-7; D is perhaps TRBD2 (7 bases). The sequencing used CD4+ or CD8+ T cells sorted from blood, collected in a trial of the OX40 agonist ivuxolimab. DNA for the CDR3: TGTGCCACCTCCTGGGGGGGCCCCTACGAGCAGTACTTC. Translated, it gives CATSWGGPYEQYF.